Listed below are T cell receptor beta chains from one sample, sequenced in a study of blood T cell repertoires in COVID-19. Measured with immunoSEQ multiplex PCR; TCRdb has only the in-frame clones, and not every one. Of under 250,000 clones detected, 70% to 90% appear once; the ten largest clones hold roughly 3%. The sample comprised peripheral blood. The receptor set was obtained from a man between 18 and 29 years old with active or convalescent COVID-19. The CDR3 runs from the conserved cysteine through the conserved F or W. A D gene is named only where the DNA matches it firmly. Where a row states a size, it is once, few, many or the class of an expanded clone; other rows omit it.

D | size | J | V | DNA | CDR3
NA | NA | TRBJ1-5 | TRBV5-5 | TGTGCCAGCAGCTTGGTAGGCAGGAGCAATCAGCCCCAGCATTTT | CASSLVGRSNQPQHF
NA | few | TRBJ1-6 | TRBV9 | TGTGCCAGCAGCGTAGGTAGTAATAATTCACCCCTCCACTTT | CASSVGSNNSPLHF
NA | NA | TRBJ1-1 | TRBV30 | TGTGCCTGGAGGATCGCACTCCTCCCTGAAGCTTTCTTT | CAWRIALLPEAFF
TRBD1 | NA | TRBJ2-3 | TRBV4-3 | TGCGCCAGCAGCCAAGGGACAGGGGCAGATACGCAGTATTTT | CASSQGTGADTQYF
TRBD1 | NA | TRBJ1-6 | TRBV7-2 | TGTGCCAGCAGCTTGGGACAGGGGATGAAACCCCTCCACTTT | CASSLGQGMKPLHF
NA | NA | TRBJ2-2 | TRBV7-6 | TGTGCCAGCAGCTTAGGACCGGACAGCGCGAACACCGGGGAGCTGTTTTTT | CASSLGPDSANTGELFF
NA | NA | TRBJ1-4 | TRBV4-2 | TGTGCCAGCAGCCAAGTCCCAGGATTTTTGGGCGAAAAACTGTTTTTT | CASSQVPGFLGEKLFF
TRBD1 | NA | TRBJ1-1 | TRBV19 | TGTGCCAGTAGTACACCGGGACAGGTCTACGCTGAAGCTTTCTTT | CASSTPGQVYAEAFF
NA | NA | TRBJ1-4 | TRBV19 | TGTGCCAGTAGTATAGGGTCGGTCGCTAATGAAAAACTGTTTTTT | CASSIGSVANEKLFF
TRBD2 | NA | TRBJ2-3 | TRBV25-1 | TGTGCCAGCAGTGACCTAGCGGGAACGCAGTATTTT | CASSDLAGTQYF
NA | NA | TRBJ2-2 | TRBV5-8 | TGTGCCAGCAGCTCAAAGAGGGGGTGGAACGGGGAGCTGTTTTTT | CASSSKRGWNGELFF
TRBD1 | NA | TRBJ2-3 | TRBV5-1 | TGCGCCAGCAGCACAGGACAGGGGGCTCAACTGACAGATACGCAGTATTTT | CASSTGQGAQLTDTQYF
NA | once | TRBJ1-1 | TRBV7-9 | TGTGCCAGCAGCGCGGGGCAGGCCAACACTGAAGCTTTCTTT | CASSAGQANTEAFF
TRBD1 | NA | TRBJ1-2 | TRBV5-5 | TGTGCCAGCAGCATGCCGACAGGGGGTTCTTCGTTCCCCTATGGCTACACCTTC | CASSMPTGGSSFPYGYTF
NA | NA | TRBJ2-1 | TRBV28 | TGTGCCAGCAGTTCCCGGGGGGCGGCTTCCTACAATGAGCAGTTCTTC | CASSSRGAASYNEQFF
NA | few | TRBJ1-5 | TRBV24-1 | TGTGCCACCAGTGATTCGGCCAGGGGAAACAATCAGCCCCAGCATTTT | CATSDSARGNNQPQHF
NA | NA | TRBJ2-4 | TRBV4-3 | TGCGCCAGCAGCCAAGGCCAAGCGGCCAAAAACATTCAGTACTTC | CASSQGQAAKNIQYF
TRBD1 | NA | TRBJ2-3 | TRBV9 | TGTGCCAGCAGCCCGCGTGGGACAGGGGTGAAAACAGATACGCAGTATTTT | CASSPRGTGVKTDTQYF
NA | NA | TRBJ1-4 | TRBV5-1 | TGCGCCAGCAGCTCGGACGGGAGTGAAAAACTGTTTTTT | CASSSDGSEKLFF
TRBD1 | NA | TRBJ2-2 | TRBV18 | TGTGCCAGCTCACCCCTAAGGGGGCAGACAGGGGGCGATCGTACCGGGGAGCTGTTTTTT | CASSPLRGQTGGDRTGELFF
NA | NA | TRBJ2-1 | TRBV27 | TGTGCCAGCAGCCTGTACAATGAGCAGTTCTTC | CASSLYNEQFF
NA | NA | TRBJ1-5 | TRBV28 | TGTGCCAGCCGAGAGATTGGGAGAAATCAGCCCCAGCATTTT | CASREIGRNQPQHF
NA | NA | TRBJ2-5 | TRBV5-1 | TGCGCCAGCAGCCCGGGCGGACATAACCAAGAGACCCAGTACTTC | CASSPGGHNQETQYF
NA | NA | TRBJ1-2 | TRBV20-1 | TGCAGTGCTAGTGCCCCGACAGAGCTCTATGGCTACACCTTC | CSASAPTELYGYTF
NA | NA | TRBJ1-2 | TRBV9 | TGTGCCAGCAGCCCTGATCTACTCTATGGCTACACCTTC | CASSPDLLYGYTF
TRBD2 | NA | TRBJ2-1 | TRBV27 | TGTGCCAGCAGCACTAGCGGAACAGTTAACAATGAGCAGTTCTTC | CASSTSGTVNNEQFF
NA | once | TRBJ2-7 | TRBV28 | TGTGCCAGCAGTTTAGCCGCAGGGAACTACGAGCAGTACTTC | CASSLAAGNYEQYF
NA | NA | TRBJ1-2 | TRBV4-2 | TGTGCCAGCAGCCAAGATAGGGCGGCGGGGGGTGACCATGGCTACACCTTC | CASSQDRAAGGDHGYTF
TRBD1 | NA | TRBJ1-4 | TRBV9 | TGTGCCAGCAGCCTAAGAACAGGGGATGATGAAAAACTGTTTTTT | CASSLRTGDDEKLFF
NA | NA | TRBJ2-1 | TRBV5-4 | TGTGCCAGCAGCTCAATCAAACAGGGAGGGAATGAGCAGTTCTTC | CASSSIKQGGNEQFF
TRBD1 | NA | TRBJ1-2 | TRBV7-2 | TGTGCCAGCAGCCCCGACTTAGGACAGGTCGCTTATTATGGCTACACCTTC | CASSPDLGQVAYYGYTF
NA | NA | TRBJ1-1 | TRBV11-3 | TGTGCCAGCAGCTTAGAGTCGGGTTTGAACACTGAAGCTTTCTTT | CASSLESGLNTEAFF
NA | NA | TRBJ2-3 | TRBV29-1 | TGCAGCGTTCTGGGCGGGACCGCAGATACGCAGTATTTT | CSVLGGTADTQYF
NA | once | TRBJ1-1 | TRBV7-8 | TGTGCCAGCAGCCCACCCGCGGGGTCAGGCAAGAAAGCTTTCTTT | CASSPPAGSGKKAFF
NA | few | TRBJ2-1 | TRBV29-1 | TGCAGCGGACAGGTCAATGAGCAGTTCTTC | CSGQVNEQFF
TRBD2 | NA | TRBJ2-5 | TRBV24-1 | TGTGCCACCAGTGACCCGGGACTAGCAATGGAGACCCAGTACTTC | CATSDPGLAMETQYF
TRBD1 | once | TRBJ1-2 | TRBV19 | TGTGCCAGTAGTGCCTCCGGGACAGGGGGATCTTATGGCTATGGCTACACCTTC | CASSASGTGGSYGYGYTF
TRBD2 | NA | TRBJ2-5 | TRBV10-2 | TGCGCCAGCAATGACGCGGGAGTAGAGACCCAGTACTTC | CASNDAGVETQYF
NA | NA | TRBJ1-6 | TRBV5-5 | TGTGCCAGCAGCTTGGCTGTGGGGGAGGCGGATTCACCCCTCCACTTT | CASSLAVGEADSPLHF
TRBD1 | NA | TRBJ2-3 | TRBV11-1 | TGTGCCAGCAGCTTAGTGGGCCAGGGGGTCGGGGATACGCAGTATTTT | CASSLVGQGVGDTQYF
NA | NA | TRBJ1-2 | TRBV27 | TGTGCCAGCAGTTTTTACAGGGAGTATGGCTACACCTTC | CASSFYREYGYTF
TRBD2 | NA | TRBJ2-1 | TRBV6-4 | TGTGCCAGCAGTGAAGTAGCGGGAGGCCCCGATGAGCAGTTCTTC | CASSEVAGGPDEQFF